This TCR beta chain was profiled in a study of read filtering for tumor transcriptome and immune sequencing. Study as a whole: Roughly 8 patients were R-ISS I, around 15 were R-ISS II, about seven were R-ISS III. Transcriptome libraries were built from DNase-treated RNA.

This clonotype was observed at least ten times. Its antigen is currently unknown. Molecular barcoded adaptors covering alpha/delta and beta/gamma chains were used on approximately 400 ng RNA. TCRdb ran MiXCR on the reads and lists one entry per CDR3 protein. In the table there are fewer than 90,000 distinct CDR3 sequences, more than 9% of which are singletons. Germline V CDR1 and CDR2: SGHRS, YFSETQ. The V gene lost 4 bases and the J gene lost 2 bases, with 16 bases spanning the gap. This CDR3 is 15 amino acids long. Study outcomes and limitations: Approximately 87% of IR-seq clonotypes had a single read, yet these held about 3.4% of reads. Sorted CD138-negative bone marrow cells were not purified T cells.

This chain uses TRBV5-1 with TRBJ2-7; D may be TRBD1 or TRBD2 (5 bases each). This clonotype was obtained from a donor over 35 with multiple myeloma. Sequenced material: a population of CD138-negative cells sorted from bone marrow. The DNA of the CDR3 is TGCGCCAGCAGCCCCGACGGGACGTCAGCCTACGAGCAGTACTTC. Amino acids: CASSPDGTSAYEQYF.